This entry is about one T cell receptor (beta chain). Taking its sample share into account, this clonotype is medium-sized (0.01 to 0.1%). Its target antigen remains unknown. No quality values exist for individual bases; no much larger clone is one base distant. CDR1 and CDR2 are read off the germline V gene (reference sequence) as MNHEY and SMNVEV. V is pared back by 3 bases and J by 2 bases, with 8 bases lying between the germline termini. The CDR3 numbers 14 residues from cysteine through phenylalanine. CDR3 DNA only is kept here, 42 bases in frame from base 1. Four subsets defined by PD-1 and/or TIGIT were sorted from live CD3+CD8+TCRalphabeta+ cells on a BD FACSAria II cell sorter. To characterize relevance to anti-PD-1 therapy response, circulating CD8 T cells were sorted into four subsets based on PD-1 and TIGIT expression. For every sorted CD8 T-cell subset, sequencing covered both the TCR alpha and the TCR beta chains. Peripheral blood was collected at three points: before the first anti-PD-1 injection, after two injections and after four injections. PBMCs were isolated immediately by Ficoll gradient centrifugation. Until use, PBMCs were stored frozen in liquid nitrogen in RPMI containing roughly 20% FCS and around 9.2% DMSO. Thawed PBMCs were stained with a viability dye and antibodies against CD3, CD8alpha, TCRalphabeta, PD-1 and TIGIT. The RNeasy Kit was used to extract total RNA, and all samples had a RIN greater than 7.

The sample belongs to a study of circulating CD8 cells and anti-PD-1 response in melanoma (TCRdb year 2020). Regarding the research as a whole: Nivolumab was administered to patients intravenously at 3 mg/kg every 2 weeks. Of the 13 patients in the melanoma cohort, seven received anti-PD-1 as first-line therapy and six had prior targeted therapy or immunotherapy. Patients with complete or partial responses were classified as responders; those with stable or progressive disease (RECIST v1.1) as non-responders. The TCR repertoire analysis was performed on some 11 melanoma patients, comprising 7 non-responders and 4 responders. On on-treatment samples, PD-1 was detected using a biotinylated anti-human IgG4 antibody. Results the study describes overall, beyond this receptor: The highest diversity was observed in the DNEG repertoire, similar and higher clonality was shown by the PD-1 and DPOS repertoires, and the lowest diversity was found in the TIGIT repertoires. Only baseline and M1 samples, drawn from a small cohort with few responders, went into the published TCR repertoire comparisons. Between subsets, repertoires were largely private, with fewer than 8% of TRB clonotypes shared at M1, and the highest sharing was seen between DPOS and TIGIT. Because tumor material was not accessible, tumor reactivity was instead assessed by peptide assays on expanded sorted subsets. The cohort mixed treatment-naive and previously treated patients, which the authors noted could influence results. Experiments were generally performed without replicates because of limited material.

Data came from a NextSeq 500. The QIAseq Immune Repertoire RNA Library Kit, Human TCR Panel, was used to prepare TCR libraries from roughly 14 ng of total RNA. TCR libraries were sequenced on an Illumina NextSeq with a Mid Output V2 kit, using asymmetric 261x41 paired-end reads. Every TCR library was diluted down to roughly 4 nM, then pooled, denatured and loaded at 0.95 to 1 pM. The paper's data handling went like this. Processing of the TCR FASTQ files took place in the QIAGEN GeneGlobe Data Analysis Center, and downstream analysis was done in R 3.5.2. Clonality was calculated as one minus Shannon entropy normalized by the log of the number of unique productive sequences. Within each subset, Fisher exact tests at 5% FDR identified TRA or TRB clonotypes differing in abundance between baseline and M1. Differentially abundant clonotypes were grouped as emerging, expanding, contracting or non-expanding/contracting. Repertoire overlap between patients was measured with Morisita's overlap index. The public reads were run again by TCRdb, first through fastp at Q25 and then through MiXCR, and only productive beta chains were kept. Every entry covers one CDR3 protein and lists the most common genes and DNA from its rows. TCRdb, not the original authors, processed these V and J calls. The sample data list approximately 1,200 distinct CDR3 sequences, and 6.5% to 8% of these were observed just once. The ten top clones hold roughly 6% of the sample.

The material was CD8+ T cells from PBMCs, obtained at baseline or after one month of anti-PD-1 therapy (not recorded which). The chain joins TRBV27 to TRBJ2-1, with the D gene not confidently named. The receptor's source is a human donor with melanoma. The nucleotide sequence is TGTGCCAGCAGTTTGGGATCCCCCTACAATGAGCAGTTCTTC. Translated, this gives CASSLGSPYNEQFF.